One sample yielded the 19 T cell receptor beta chains listed below, sequenced in a study of T-cell memory formation after mild COVID-19. In TCRdb, the 5' RACE reads were re-called with MiXCR into one record per CDR3 protein. The sample yields some 13,000 distinct CDR3 sequences, about 11% seen once. The material sequenced was PBMCs or a T cell subset sorted from them (not recorded which). The receptors were sampled from an adult woman who had mild COVID-19 (a few samples of this study predate the infection). Cell type and time point are not known.

This clonotype was seen repeatedly, ten times or more. The chain joins TRBV4-2 to TRBJ2-1; the D gene could be TRBD1 or TRBD2 (5 bases each). The CDR3 covers 16 residues. V gave up 1 base and J gave up 2 bases, with 12 bases separating them. Germline lookup yields CDR1 LGHNA and CDR2 YNFKEQ. The CDR3 loop is CASSQVGTDTYNEQFF. Here the CDR3 DNA reads TGTGCCAGCAGCCAAGTGGGGACGGACACCTACAATGAGCAGTTCTTC.

There are many counts of this clonotype. CDR3 nucleotide sequence: TGTGCCAGCAGACTAGCGGGAGCGGACGGGGAGCTGTTTTTT. Translation: CASRLAGADGELFF. This sequence joins TRBV27 and TRBJ2-2; 11 bases match TRBD2. Trimming removed 6 bases from V and 7 bases from J; junction bases left unmatched: 4. The CDR3 spans 14 residues. Germline V gene lookup returns CDR1 MNHEY and CDR2 SMNVEV (reference sequence).

This clonotype has ten or more counts. The chain recombines TRBV24-1 with TRBJ1-2; D unclear. There are 14 residues in the CDR3. The V end lost 3 bases, the J end lost 5 bases, and 12 bases lay between the germline ends. Germline V gene data show CDR1 as KGHDR and CDR2 as SFDVKD. The CDR3 DNA is TGTGCCACCAGTGATGAGGTTACTTTTTATGGCTACACCTTC. Protein sequence: CATSDEVTFYGYTF.

This chain joins TRBV7-3 and TRBJ1-1, with D uncertain. V lost 4 bases to trimming and J lost 3 bases, with 9 bases between them. The length of the CDR3 is 13 residues. Looked up from germline, CDR1 is SGHTA and CDR2 is FQGTGA. The CDR3 sequence is CASSYRFDTEAFF. In nucleotides, the CDR3 is TGTGCCAGCAGCTATCGGTTCGACACTGAAGCTTTCTTT.

At least ten counts were recorded for this clonotype. The chain has TRBV28 and TRBJ2-7; 7 positions agree with TRBD1. Losses at the gene ends were 4 bases for V and 1 base for J; bases not matched to a gene: 7. This CDR3 region has 15 residues. CDR1 is MDHEN and CDR2 is SYDVKM in the germline V gene. The CDR3 loop is CASSWGQLGSYEQYF. The CDR3 DNA reads TGTGCCAGCAGTTGGGGACAGCTTGGGTCCTACGAGCAGTACTTC.

In its sample, this clonotype was seen many times. The chain couples TRBV6-6 to TRBJ1-5; TRBD1 agrees at 9 bases. The trim removed 2 bases at V and 6 bases at J, leaving 8 bases unmatched. CDR3 length: 16 amino acids. The germline CDR1 and CDR2 sequences are MNHNY and SVGAGI (reference sequence). The CDR3 loop is CASSYGGGQGGQPQHF. The DNA of the CDR3 is TGTGCCAGCAGTTACGGAGGGGGACAGGGCGGTCAGCCCCAGCATTTT.

This clonotype was seen repeatedly, ten times or more. The chain links TRBV5-5 to TRBJ1-3; 11 bases line up with TRBD1. The trim removed 1 base at V and 4 bases at J, leaving 7 bases unmatched. Germline V gene data show CDR1 as SGHKS and CDR2 as YYEKEE (reference sequence). This CDR3 comprises 17 residues. The CDR3 DNA reads TGTGCCAGCAGCTTGTTCGGGACAGGGGGTTTCGGAAACACCATATATTTT. Translated, it gives CASSLFGTGGFGNTIYF.

This clonotype was observed at least ten times. V usage is TRBV5-1 and J usage is TRBJ2-1, with D hard to call. The CDR3 totals 12 residues. Germline CDR1 and CDR2: SGHRS and YFSETQ. V was pared by 3 bases and J by 7 bases, with 8 bases between. The CDR3: CASSSEANEQFF. As DNA, the CDR3 is TGCGCCAGCAGCTCCGAGGCTAATGAGCAGTTCTTC.

Only a few counts were recorded for this clonotype. The CDR3 coding sequence is TGTGCCAGCAGCTTAGCGCACTACACGCAGTATTTT. Its translation is CASSLAHYTQYF. The J gene is TRBJ2-3, the V gene TRBV7-8; D is unclear. Trimming left V 0 bases short and J 9 bases short, with 7 bases between. This CDR3 is 12 amino acids long. CDR1 SGHVS and CDR2 FQNEAQ come from the germline V gene.

Many counts were recorded for this clonotype. This sequence joins TRBV30 and TRBJ2-7; 9 nucleotides match TRBD2. This CDR3 spans 14 amino acids. The ends lost 6 bases at V and 5 bases at J; junction bases unmatched: 11. From germline, CDR1 is GTSNPN and CDR2 SVGIG (reference sequence). DNA for the CDR3: TGTGCCTGTCACCCGGCGGGACTAGCCCACGAGCAGTACTTC. Its translation: CACHPAGLAHEQYF.

This clonotype was detected only a few times. This chain links TRBV7-9 with TRBJ2-3; 9 bases line up with TRBD1. V trimming: 5 bases; J trimming: 4 bases; junction bases outside the gene matches: 7. Germline loops: CDR1 SEHNR, CDR2 FQNEAQ (reference sequence). This CDR3 has 15 amino acids. CDR3 in amino acids: CASSPQGASADTQYF. CDR3 bases: TGTGCCAGCAGCCCACAGGGGGCTAGTGCAGATACGCAGTATTTT. The full variable domain, its missing parts supplied by reference TRBV7-9 and TRBJ2-3, is DTGVSQNPRHKITKRGQNVTFRCDPISEHNRLYWYRQTLGQGPEFLTYFQNEAQLEKSRLLSDRFSAERPKGSFSTLEIQRTEQGDSAMYLCASSPQGASADTQYFGPGTRLTVL.

This clonotype was seen ten or more times. This chain joins TRBV10-3 and TRBJ1-6; the D gene is possibly TRBD1 (5 bases). There are 15 residues in the CDR3. Germline CDR1 ENHRY, CDR2 SYGVKD. Trimming stripped 2 bases from V and 5 bases from J, with 10 bases between. The CDR3 sequence is CAISEMTVNNSPLHF. The CDR3 region has the DNA TGTGCCATCAGTGAGATGACAGTAAATAATTCACCCCTCCACTTT.

This clonotype showed up many times. V usage is TRBV7-2 and J usage is TRBJ2-5, with D possibly being TRBD2 (5 bases). V was pared by 2 bases and J by 5 bases, with 15 bases between. The CDR3 runs 15 residues. Germline V gene data show CDR1 as SGHTA and CDR2 as FQGNSA. CDR3 bases: TGTGCCAGCAGCTTAAATCAACTAGTCGGGGAGACCCAGTACTTC. Amino acid sequence: CASSLNQLVGETQYF.

This clonotype appeared many times. This chain uses TRBV12-3 or TRBV12-4 with TRBJ2-3, with 7 bases lining up with TRBD1. There are 13 residues in the CDR3. Unmatched junction bases numbered 8, after V lost 10 bases and J lost 4 bases. DNA of the CDR3: TGTGCCACTCTCATCCAGGGGGCAGATACGCAGTATTTT. Its protein product is CATLIQGADTQYF.

This clonotype was counted ten times or more. The gene calls are TRBV9 and TRBJ1-3; D is ambiguous. V shed 0 bases and J shed 2 bases, with 12 bases lying between them. The germline gives CDR1 SGDLS, CDR2 YYNGEE. The CDR3 runs to 16 residues. CDR3 sequence (DNA): TGTGCCAGCAGCGTAGCAACTGCAGTGGCTGGAAACACCATATATTTT. Translation gives CASSVATAVAGNTIYF.

The count of this clonotype is one. A much larger clone is a single base away; this may be a read error. V usage is TRBV6-2 or TRBV6-3 and J usage is TRBJ2-2, with D possibly being TRBD2 (6 bases). V shed 11 bases and J shed 5 bases, with 15 bases lying between them. Germline CDR1 MNHEY, CDR2 SVGEGT. This CDR3 has 13 amino acids. CDR3 DNA: TGTGCCCTGGACCGGGAGAAAACCGGGGAGCTGTTTTTT. Translation: CALDREKTGELFF.

The chain employs TRBV7-9 and TRBJ2-7, with 8 nucleotides matching TRBD2. The CDR3 spans 15 residues. V dropped 0 bases and J dropped 5; count of bases not matched to a gene: 6. Germline values: CDR1 SEHNR, CDR2 FQNEAQ (reference sequence). The CDR3 sequence: CASSLASGIFHEQYF. CDR3 nucleotide sequence: TGTGCCAGCAGCTTAGCTAGCGGGATTTTCCACGAGCAGTACTTC.

This clonotype occurred many times. V is TRBV11-3 and J is TRBJ2-7, with 8 bases fitting TRBD2. This CDR3 has 16 amino acids. Germline-derived CDR1 and CDR2 are SGHNT and YENEEA. The J segment lost 7 bases and the V segment lost 5 bases, leaving 16 bases of the junction unmatched. The chain's CDR3 is CASSPPRLAGLYEQYF. CDR3 DNA: TGTGCCAGCAGCCCTCCTAGGTTAGCGGGATTGTATGAGCAGTACTTC.

In this sample, this clonotype turned up many times. The chain combines TRBV7-8 with TRBJ2-3; D call uncertain. CDR1 is SGHVS, CDR2 FQNEAQ, per germline. The CDR3 is 15 residues long. Trimming cost V 2 bases and J 4 bases, with 13 bases left between them. The chain's CDR3 is CASSLIDLVPDTQYF. The DNA of the CDR3 is TGTGCCAGCAGCTTAATCGACCTCGTCCCAGATACGCAGTATTTT. The entire variable domain, with the rest obtained from reference TRBV7-8 and TRBJ2-3, is as follows: GAGVSQSPRYKVAKRGQDVALRCDPISGHVSLFWYQQALGQGPEFLTYFQNEAQLDKSGLPSDRFFAERPEGSVSTLKIQRTQQEDSAVYLCASSLIDLVPDTQYFGPGTRLTVL.